This note documents a single T cell receptor (beta chain) sequence. The antigen this receptor binds is unknown. The input lacks base qualities; no much larger clone sits a single base away. The library was obtained by the immunoSEQ multiplex PCR assay. The multiplex PCR relied on a mix of 60 forward primers for TCR Vbeta segments and 13 reverse primers for TCR Jbeta segments. Amplification of the CDR3 region of rearranged TCR beta genes was performed with a multiplex PCR assay on genomic DNA. The Illumina HiSeq System was used to sequence the amplified TCR beta libraries as 87-base-pair reads. The paper's processing steps were these. In a later analysis, some 80 million unique TCR beta chains were counted across the 500 to 700 repertoires, and roughly 10 million of these chains were shared by at least two donors. Raw reads were error-corrected and collapsed into unique sequences by a nearest-neighbor algorithm in which closely related sequences were merged to remove PCR and sequencing errors. Alignment of CDR3 sequences to IMGT reference sequences was used to assign V, D and J gene segments. Each retained sequence needed at least a six-nucleotide match to both a V gene segment and a J gene segment. A rearrangement counted as productive if the CDR3 had no stop codons and remained in frame with V and J, and every other rearrangement counted as non-productive. Following IMGT convention, CDR3 was defined as the stretch from the second conserved V-encoded cysteine to the conserved J-encoded phenylalanine. The earlier analysis of 587 of the donors excluded any sequence lacking an unambiguous match to a single V gene segment. An earlier analysis of several hundred of the donors called V segments functional above 56.7% productive rearrangements and segregating when the between-donor standard deviation exceeded 5%. A statistical classification framework was built for diagnosing cytomegalovirus status from the catalog of TCR beta chain sequences. In a later analysis, V and J genes were assigned by comparing TCR nucleotide sequences against IMGT/GENE-DB human TR gene sequences. In a later analysis, CDR3 sequences and most-parsimonious VDJ recombination scenarios were assigned using the TCRdist pipeline. In a later analysis, each TCR beta chain was defined by its CDR3 amino acid sequence together with its V-gene family, and reads lacking a unique V-gene family were excluded. A later analysis removed several hundred highly shared, low-generation-probability nucleotide sequences to deal with suspected cross-contamination and a sequencing artifact. In a later analysis, a clonal expansion index for each public chain was calculated from normalized within-repertoire ranks of inferred template counts. A later analysis computed generation probabilities with a VDJ recombination model fitted to out-of-frame rearrangements, and checked the results against IGoR. In a later analysis, hypergeometric tests were used to score TCR-TCR, TCR-HLA and TCR-CMV co-occurrence, with a repertoire-size bias correction applied to TCR pairs. To estimate false discovery rates, a later analysis permuted the HLA or CMV assignments 20 times. In a later analysis, co-occurring TCRs were grouped with DBSCAN, and TCRdist sequence similarity was added when clustering was performed within HLA-allele-positive subsets. Repertoires with fewer than 30,000 or more than 120,000 public chains, plus five repertoires with anomalous nucleotide sharing, were excluded from co-occurrence clustering. In TCRdb, the immuneACCESS table is reduced to in-frame sequences with V and J assigned. These tables do not hold every clone; where another copy was compared, an unresolved V gene accounts for under half, and the others remain unexplained. The DNA was the basis for D and trimming; V, J and clone size are from that table. The sample table contains some 140,000 clones; only one count was recorded for roughly 70% of them. The ten largest account for 3% to 3.5% of the sample.

The cohort consisted of 600 to 700 healthy bone marrow donors. At the time of sampling, all cohort members were nominally healthy, though unrecorded immune exposures were likely present. The donor was CMV seronegative and was included in the group of 352 seronegative cohort members. Each donor provided a peripheral blood sample, and peripheral blood mononuclear cells were used for TCR beta sequencing. Genomic DNA was extracted from the blood cell samples with the Qiagen DNeasy Blood Extraction Kit. The data derive from a study of cytomegalovirus exposure and HLA in healthy donors (dated by TCRdb to about 2017). In the study overall: In an earlier analysis of under 600 of the donors, roughly 300 Gb of sequence data and roughly 100 million unique TCR beta sequences from roughly 190 million T cells were reported. A later genetic analysis used genome-wide SNP genotypes for about 55% of the 666 donors, treating that subset as a discovery cohort. HLA typing included class I and class II loci at four-digit resolution. The genetic ancestry cluster associated with self-reported Caucasian donors included about four fifths of the roughly 410 genotyped donors. About five DR-DQ haplotypes were handled as single units for association and clustering, since linkage in the cohort was strong. The study combined high-throughput TCR immunosequencing, statistical association of individual TCRs with disease status, and machine learning to predict cytomegalovirus infection status. The number of typed donors differed by locus: roughly 620-630 for A, B, C, DRB1 and DQB1; 500 to 550 for DQA1; 606 for DPA1; and approximately 450 for DPB1. To decide whether each TCR beta V gene segment behaved as functional or pseudogenic, an earlier analysis of some 540 of the donors relied on high-throughput TCR beta sequencing. Around 320 gigabases of sequencing data and approximately 85 million unique TCR sequences were included in an early release covering roughly 600 HLA-typed donors. Rather than using new phenotypic data, the later analysis identified candidate immune exposures from TCR beta sequences and from how often those sequences occurred across donors. On average, about 200,000 unique TCR beta nucleotide sequences were sequenced per donor among 398 genotyped donors of the cohort, with roughly 18% of those sequences being non-productive. The aim of the study was to test whether cataloging public T cell receptors could identify signatures of past pathogen exposure. Alongside the repertoire data, information on donor age, sex, ethnicity and CMV serostatus was compiled. In a later analysis, previously published TCR beta repertoires from 666 donors were re-analyzed and high-resolution HLA genotyping was added so that TCR occurrence patterns could be studied. All discovery cohort repertoires had been generated on a single sequencing platform. Besides the first cohort of roughly 660 subjects, a separate validation cohort made up of over 95 different subjects was used. Using immunosequencing, the study profiled T cell repertoires from 666 subjects and related those repertoires to cytomegalovirus serostatus.

The cysteine opens and the phenylalanine closes a CDR3 of 16 amino acids. Just the 48-base CDR3 DNA is kept, in frame starting at base 1. As encoded in the germline V gene, CDR1 is SNHLY while CDR2 is FYNNEI. At the junction V is shortened by 0 bases and J by 3 bases, with 12 bases in between. The research as a whole found: The classifier was reported to diagnose cytomegalovirus status with high specificity and sensitivity in both the original cohort and the validation cohort. In a later genetic analysis, fewer N-insertions in productive TCRs were reported among donors in an Asian-associated ancestry cluster than the approximately 670-donor mean. In a later analysis, HLA-associated TCR beta chains were found to be more clonally expanded and to have lower generation probabilities than equally common non-associated chains. A later genetic analysis associated a missense DCLRE1C variant with V-gene and J-gene trimming of TCR beta chains, and an independent cohort replicated the association. Because HLA typing was unavailable for some donors at each locus, only the typed subset was used in association tests. Correlated functional status among segregating V segments might reflect linkage disequilibrium, but an unknown experimental factor could not be ruled out. Some IMGT-functional V segments, including TRBV6-2 and TRBV6-3, could not be distinguished by the 87-base-pair reads and were therefore excluded. The earlier analysis of about 600 of the donors excluded around 17 rarely observed V segments, including chromosome 9 orphons, because counts were too low. The sequencing pipeline was judged likely to have produced a cluster of highly shared sequence variants as a technical artifact. A later analysis associated about 17,000 TCR beta sequences with specific HLA alleles at a false discovery rate of 0.05. In this cohort, only TCR beta chains were sequenced, and detectable features were limited by the absence of alpha or paired-chain data. In an earlier analysis of roughly 500 of the donors, most TCR beta V segments appeared in productive rearrangements about 87% or about 30% of the time, broadly matching IMGT annotations. In a later analysis, TCR association rates were found to vary across HLA loci, with the most associated TCRs seen for DRB1 alleles and the fewest for HLA-C alleles. A further reported finding was that TCR beta sequences accurately predicted the HLA-A and HLA-B alleles for most subjects in the first cohort. Three of the identified cytomegalovirus-associated TCR beta chains were confirmed in vitro to be specific for cytomegalovirus antigens. Sequencing depth was assumed to be roughly uniform across donors in the presence/absence analyses, though that assumption may not hold. Most TCR sequences were seen in very few donors, while some public TCRs were found in many individuals. The study listed approximately 150 TCR beta chains as associated with cytomegalovirus. Most CMV-associated TCR beta chains appeared to be HLA-restricted in a later analysis, and the HLA associations seemed to be driven largely by CMV exposure. Immune exposure information for the cohort was limited to CMV serostatus. Strong co-occurrence of HLA alleles, especially DR and DQ, made assigning TCR associations to individual alleles difficult. According to the authors, the approach could potentially be generalized to other disease states and immunological phenotypes. Several of the top co-occurrence clusters appeared to be linked to parvovirus B19, influenza, CMV and Epstein-Barr virus, according to a later analysis.

The sequence was collected from a man aged 40-50 years in good health and CMV-seronegative. This chain joins TRBV2 to TRBJ2-1, and perhaps TRBD2 as D gene, on 5 matching bases. The sequenced sample was PBMCs. The DNA sequence reads TGTGCCAGCAGTGAAGCGCCGGACGGGATCTACAATGAGCAGTTCTTC. This gives the protein CASSEAPDGIYNEQFF.